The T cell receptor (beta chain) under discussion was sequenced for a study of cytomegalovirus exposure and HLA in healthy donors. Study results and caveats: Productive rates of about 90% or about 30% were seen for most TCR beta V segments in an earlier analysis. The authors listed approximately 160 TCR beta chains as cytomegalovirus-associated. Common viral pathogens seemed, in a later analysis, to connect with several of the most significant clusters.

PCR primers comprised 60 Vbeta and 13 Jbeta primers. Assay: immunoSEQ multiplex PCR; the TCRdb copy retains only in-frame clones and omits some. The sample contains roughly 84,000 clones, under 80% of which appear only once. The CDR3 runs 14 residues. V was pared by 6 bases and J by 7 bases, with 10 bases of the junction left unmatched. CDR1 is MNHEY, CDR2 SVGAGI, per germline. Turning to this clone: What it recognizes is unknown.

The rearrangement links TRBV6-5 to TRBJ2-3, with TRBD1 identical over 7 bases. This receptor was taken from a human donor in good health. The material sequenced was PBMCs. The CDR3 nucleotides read TGTGCCAGCAGCCCAGACAGGGAAGTATATACGCAGTATTTT. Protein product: CASSPDREVYTQYF.